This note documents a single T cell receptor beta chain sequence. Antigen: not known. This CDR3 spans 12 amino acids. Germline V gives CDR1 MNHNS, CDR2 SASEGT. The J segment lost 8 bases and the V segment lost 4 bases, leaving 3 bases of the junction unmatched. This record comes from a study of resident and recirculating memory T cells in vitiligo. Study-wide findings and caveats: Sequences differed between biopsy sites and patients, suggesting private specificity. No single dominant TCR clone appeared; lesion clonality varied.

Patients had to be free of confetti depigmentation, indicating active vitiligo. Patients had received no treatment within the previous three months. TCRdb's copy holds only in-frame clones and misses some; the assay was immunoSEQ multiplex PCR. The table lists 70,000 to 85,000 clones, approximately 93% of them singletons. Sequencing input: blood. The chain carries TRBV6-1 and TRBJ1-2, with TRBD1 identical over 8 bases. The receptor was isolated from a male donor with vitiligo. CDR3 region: CASSGRTGGYTF. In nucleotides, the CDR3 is TGTGCCAGCAGTGGCCGGACAGGGGGCTACACCTTC.